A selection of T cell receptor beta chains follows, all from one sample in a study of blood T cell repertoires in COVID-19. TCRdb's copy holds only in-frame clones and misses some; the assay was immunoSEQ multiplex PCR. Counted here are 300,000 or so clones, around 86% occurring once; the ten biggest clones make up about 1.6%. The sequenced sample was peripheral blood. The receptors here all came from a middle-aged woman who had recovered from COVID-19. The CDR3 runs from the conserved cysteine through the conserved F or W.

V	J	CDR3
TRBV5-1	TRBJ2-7	CASSRGESSYEQYF
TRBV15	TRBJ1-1	CATSRDMNTEAFF
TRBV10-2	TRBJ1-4	CASSHRGLEEKLFF
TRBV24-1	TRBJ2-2	CATGDRVNTGELFF
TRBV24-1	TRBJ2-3	CATSERQTDTQYF
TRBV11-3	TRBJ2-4	CASSLGSGNIQYF
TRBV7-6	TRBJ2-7	CASSAYGTGTYEQYF
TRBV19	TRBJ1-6	CATGDRRNSPLHF
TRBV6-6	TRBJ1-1	CASSSTGGTEAFF
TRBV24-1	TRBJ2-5	CATSPGQGSGAYQETQYF
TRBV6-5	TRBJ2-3	CASSYSGQRSTDTQYF
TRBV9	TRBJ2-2	CASSWGTGRNTGELFF
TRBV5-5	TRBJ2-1	CASSLWGSGLYNEQFF
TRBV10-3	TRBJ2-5	CAISPDRHLETQYF
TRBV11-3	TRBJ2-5	CASSSGSGGTQETQYF
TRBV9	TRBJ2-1	CASSVDSTYNEQFF
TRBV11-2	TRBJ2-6	CASSSWPILRNSGANVLTF
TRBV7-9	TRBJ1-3	CASSLTTGWGNTIYF
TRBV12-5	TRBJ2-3	CASGWAVRGRGADTQYF
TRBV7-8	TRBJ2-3	CASSPLLGRTTDTQYF
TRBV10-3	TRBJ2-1	CAISPDGGGLHEQFF
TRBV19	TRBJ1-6	CASSILKGDSPLHF
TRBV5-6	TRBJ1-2	CASSRQGYYGYTF
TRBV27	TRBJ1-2	CASSPDRAHGYTF
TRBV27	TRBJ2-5	CASSLSPGGTQYF
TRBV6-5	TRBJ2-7	CASSPWIAGGVRQYF
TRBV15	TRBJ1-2	CATSRGDRGIYGYTF
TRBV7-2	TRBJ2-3	CASTRDSATGTQYF
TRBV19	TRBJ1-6	CASSEKRQGIWNSPLHF
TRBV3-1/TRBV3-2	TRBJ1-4	CASKRTGGGEKLFF
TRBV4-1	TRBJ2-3	CASSLPERTQYF
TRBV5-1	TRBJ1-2	CASSRGAWGDYGYTF
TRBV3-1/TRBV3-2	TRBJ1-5	CASSQVSGGGQPQHF
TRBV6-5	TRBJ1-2	CASSSLFYGYTF
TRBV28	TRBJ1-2	CASSLKSLSTF
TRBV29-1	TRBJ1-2	CSVGGRGYAQNYGYTF
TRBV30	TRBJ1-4	CAWMSRDREKKLFF
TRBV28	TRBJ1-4	CASNLGAADEKLFF
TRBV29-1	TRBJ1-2	CSVVGDRLGYGYTF
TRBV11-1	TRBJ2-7	CASSLLAGGNEQYF
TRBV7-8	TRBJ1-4	CASSSTGHEEKLFF
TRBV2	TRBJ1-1	CASSDPGQEAFF
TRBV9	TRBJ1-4	CASSNRQGRDEKLFF
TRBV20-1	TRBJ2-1	CSASRGLEQFF
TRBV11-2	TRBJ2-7	CASSFRGGLAGYEQYF
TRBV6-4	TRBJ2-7	CASSEAGTHFKQYF
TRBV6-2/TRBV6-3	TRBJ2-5	CASSYAEQGWYQETQYF
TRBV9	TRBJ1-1	CASSPLQVNTEAFF
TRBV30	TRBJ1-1	CAWGDIGTENTEAFF
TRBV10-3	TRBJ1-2	CAIGAGQQYGYTF
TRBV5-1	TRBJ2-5	CASSLWGTGGSETQYF
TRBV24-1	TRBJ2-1	CATSRSTGAHEQFF
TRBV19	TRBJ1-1	CASSNRRNTEAFF
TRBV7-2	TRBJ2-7	CASSLATGSEQYF
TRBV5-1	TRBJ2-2	CASSPGTSGARDTGELFF
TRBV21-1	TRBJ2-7	CAILLRDRVWSTSYEQYF
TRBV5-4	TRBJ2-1	CASAKGGGPENEQFF
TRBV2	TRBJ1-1	CASSVAGARAEAFF
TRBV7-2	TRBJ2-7	CASRGTGSYEQYF